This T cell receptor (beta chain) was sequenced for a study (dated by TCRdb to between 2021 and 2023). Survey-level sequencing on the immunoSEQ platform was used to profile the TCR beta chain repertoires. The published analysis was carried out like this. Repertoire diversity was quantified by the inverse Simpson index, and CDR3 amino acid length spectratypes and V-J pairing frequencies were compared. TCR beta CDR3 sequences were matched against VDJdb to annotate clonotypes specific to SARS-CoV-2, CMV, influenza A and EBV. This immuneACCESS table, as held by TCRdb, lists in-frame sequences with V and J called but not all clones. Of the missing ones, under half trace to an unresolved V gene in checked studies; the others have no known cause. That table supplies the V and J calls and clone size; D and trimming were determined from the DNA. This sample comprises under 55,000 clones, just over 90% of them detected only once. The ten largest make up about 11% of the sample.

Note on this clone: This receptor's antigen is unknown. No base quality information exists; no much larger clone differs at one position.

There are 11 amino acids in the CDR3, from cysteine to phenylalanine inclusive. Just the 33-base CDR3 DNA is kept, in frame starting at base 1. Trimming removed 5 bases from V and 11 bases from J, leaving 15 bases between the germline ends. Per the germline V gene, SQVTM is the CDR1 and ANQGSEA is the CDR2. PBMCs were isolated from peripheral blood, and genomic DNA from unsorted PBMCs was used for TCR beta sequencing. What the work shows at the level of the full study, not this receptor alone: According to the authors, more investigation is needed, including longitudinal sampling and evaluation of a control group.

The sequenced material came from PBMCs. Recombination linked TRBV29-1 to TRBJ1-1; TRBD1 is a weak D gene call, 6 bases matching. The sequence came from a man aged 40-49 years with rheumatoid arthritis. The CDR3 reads CSVTGGPRAFF. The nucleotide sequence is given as TGCAGCGTTACCGGGGGCCCTCGGGCTTTCTTT.